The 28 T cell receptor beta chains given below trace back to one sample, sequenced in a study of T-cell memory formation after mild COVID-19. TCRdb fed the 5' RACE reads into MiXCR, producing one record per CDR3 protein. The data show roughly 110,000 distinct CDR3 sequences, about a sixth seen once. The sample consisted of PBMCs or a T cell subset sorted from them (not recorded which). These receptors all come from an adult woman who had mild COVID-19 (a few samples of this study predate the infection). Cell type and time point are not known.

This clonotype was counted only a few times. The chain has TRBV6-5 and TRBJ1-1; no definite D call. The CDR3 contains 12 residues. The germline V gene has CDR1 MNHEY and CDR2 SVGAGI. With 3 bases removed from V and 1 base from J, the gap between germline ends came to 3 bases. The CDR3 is CASSYPNTEAFF. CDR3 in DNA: TGTGCCAGCAGTTATCCGAACACTGAAGCTTTCTTT.

The CDR3 bases are TGTGCCAGCAGTTGGGGGGGGAACGGTGAAGCTTTCTTT. Translated: CASSWGGNGEAFF. The chain uses TRBV27 and TRBJ1-1; a possible D gene is TRBD1 (5 bases). Germline CDR1 reads MNHEY; CDR2 reads SMNVEV (reference sequence). The CDR3 consists of 13 residues. The germline V and J ends were trimmed by 4 bases and 7 bases, with 13 bases remaining between them.

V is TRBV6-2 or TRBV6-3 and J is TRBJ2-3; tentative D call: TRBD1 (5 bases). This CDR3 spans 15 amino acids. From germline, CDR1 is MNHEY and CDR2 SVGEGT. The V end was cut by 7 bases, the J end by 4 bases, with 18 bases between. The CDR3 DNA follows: TGTGCCAGCATCCTGGGCCCCGACAGTGCAGATACGCAGTATTTT. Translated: CASILGPDSADTQYF.

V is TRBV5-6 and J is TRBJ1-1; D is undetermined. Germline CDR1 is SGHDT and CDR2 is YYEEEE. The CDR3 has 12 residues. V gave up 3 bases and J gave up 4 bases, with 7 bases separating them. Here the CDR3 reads CASSYVGTEAFF. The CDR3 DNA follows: TGTGCCAGCAGCTACGTAGGCACTGAAGCTTTCTTT.

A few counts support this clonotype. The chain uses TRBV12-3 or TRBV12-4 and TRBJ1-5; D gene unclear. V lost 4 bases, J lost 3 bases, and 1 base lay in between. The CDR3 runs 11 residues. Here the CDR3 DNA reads TGTGCCAGCAGTTACAATCAGCCCCAGCATTTT. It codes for CASSYNQPQHF.

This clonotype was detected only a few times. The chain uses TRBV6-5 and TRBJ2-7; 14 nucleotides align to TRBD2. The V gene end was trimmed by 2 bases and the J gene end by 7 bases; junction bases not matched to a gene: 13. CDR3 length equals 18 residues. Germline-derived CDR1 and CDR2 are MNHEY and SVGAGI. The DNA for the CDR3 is TGTGCCAGCAGTTACCCTCGGACTAGCGGGGGGACGACGAGGGAGCAGTACTTC. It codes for CASSYPRTSGGTTREQYF.

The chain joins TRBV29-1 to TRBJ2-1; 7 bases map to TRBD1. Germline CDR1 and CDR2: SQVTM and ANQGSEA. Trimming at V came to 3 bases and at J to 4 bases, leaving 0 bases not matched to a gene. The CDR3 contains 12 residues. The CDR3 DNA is TGCAGCGTTGAGACAGGGTACAATGAGCAGTTCTTC. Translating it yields CSVETGYNEQFF.

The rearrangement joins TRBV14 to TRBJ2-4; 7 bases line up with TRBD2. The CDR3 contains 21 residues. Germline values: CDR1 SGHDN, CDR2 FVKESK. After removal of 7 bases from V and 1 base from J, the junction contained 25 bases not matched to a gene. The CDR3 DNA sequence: TGTGCCAGCACCCCCCCCGTGGCCACTCTGCCGGGGGGTGACGCCAAAAACATTCAGTACTTC. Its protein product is CASTPPVATLPGGDAKNIQYF.

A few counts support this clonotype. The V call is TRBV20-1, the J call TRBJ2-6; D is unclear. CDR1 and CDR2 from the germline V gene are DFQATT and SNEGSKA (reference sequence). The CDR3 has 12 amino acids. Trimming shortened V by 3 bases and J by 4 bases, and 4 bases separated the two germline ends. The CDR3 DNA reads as TGCAGTGCTAGGACCGGGGCCAACGTCCTGACTTTC. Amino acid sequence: CSARTGANVLTF.

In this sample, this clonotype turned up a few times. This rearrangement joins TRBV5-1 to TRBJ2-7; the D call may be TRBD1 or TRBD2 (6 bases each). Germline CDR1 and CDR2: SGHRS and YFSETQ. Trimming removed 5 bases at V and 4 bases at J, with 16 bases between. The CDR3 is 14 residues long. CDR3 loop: CASRPLWGAYEQYF. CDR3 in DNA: TGCGCCAGCAGACCGCTTTGGGGGGCTTACGAGCAGTACTTC.

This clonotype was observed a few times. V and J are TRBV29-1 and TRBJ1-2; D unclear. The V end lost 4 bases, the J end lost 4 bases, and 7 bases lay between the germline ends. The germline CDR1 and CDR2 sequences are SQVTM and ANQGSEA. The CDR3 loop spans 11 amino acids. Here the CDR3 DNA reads TGCAGCGTTGTCTCGGCCTATGGCTACACCTTC. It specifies CSVVSAYGYTF.

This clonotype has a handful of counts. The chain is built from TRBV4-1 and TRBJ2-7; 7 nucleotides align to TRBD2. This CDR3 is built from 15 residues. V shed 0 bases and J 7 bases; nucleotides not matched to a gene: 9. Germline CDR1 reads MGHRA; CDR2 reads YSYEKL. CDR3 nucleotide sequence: TGCGCCAGCAGCCAAGAAACCAGCGGGGCCAGGGAGCAGTACTTC. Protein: CASSQETSGAREQYF.

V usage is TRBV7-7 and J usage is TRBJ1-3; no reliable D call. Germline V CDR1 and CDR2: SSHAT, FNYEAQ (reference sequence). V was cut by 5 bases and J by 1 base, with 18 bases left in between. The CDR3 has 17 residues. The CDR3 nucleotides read TGTGCCAGCAGCCCCGCGGGGTGGCTCTCTTCTGGAAACACCATATATTTT. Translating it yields CASSPAGWLSSGNTIYF.

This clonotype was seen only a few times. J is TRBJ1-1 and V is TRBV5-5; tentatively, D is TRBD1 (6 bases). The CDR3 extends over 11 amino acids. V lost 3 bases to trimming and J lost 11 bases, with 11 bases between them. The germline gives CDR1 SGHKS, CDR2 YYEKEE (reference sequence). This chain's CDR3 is CASSYGTQAFF. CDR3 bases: TGTGCCAGCAGCTATGGGACACAGGCTTTCTTT.

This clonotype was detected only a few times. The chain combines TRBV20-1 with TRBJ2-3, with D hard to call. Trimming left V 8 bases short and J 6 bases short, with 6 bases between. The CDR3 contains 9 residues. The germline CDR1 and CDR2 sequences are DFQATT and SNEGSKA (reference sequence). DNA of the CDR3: TGCAGTTACGGGGATACGCAGTATTTT. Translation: CSYGDTQYF.

The CDR3, as DNA: TGTGCCAGCAGCGCCCGGGACTACGAGCAGTACTTC. It codes for CASSARDYEQYF. The gene calls are TRBV11-3 and TRBJ2-7; weak D call: TRBD2 (5 bases). In germline, CDR1 is SGHNT, CDR2 YENEEA. The CDR3 runs 12 residues. Trimming left V 5 bases short and J 3 bases short, with 8 bases between.

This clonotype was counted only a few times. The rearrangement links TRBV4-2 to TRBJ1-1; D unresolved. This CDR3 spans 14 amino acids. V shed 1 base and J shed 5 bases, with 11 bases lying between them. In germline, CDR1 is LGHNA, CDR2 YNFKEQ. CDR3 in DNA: TGTGCCAGCAGCCAAGGGGAGGTGGGGACTGAAGCTTTCTTT. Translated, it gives CASSQGEVGTEAFF.

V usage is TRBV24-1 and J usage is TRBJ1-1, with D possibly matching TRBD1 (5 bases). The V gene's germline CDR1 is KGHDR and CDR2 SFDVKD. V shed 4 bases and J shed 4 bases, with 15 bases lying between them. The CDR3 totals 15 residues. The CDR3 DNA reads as TGTGCCACCAGTGAGGGAGGGGAAGTGAGCACTGAAGCTTTCTTT. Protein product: CATSEGGEVSTEAFF.

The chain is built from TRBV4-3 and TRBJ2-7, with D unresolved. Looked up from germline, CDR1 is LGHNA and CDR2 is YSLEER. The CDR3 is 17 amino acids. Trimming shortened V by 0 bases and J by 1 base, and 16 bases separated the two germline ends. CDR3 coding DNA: TGCGCCAGCAGCCAAGAAACGGGTATCATCGGGTCCTACGAGCAGTACTTC. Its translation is CASSQETGIIGSYEQYF.

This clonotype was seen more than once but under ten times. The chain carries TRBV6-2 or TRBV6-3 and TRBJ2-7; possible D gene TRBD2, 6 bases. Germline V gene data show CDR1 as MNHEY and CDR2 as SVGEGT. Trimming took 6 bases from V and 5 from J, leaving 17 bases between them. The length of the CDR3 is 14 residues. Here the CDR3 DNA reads TGTGCCAGCAGGTACACAGGAGGGGATAACGAGCAGTACTTC. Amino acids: CASRYTGGDNEQYF.

CDR3 protein: CATRGQGVTGELFF. CDR3 DNA sequence: TGTGCCACCAGAGGACAGGGTGTCACCGGGGAGCTGTTTTTT. The chain recombines TRBV24-1 with TRBJ2-2; 8 bases match TRBD1. The J segment lost 4 bases and the V segment lost 7 bases, leaving 4 bases of the junction unmatched. This CDR3 has 14 residues. Germline CDR1 is KGHDR and CDR2 is SFDVKD.

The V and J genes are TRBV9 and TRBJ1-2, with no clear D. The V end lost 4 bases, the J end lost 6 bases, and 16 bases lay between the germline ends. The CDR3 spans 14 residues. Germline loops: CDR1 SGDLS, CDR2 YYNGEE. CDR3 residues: CASSTDAIYDGYTF. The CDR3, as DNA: TGTGCCAGCAGCACGGACGCTATCTACGATGGCTACACCTTC.

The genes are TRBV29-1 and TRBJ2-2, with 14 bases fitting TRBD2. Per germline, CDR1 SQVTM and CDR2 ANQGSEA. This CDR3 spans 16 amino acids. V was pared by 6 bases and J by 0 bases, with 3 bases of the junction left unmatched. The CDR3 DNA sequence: TGCAGCGTGGGACTAGCGGGAGTTGCGAACACCGGGGAGCTGTTTTTT. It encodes CSVGLAGVANTGELFF.

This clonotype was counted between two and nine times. DNA for the CDR3: TGCGCCAGCAGCCAAGGAGCGGGTCCCTCCTACAATGAGCAGTTCTTC. This gives the protein CASSQGAGPSYNEQFF. This rearrangement joins TRBV4-3 to TRBJ2-1; a possible D gene is TRBD2 (6 bases). Per the germline V gene, CDR1 is LGHNA and CDR2 is YSLEER. CDR3 length: 16 residues. With 1 base removed from V and 0 bases from J, the gap between germline ends came to 10 bases.

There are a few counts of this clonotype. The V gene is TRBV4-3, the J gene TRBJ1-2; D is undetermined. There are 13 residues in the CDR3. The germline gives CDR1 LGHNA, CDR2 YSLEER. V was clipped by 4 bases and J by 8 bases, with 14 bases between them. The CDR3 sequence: CASSPSGFWGYTF. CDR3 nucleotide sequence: TGCGCCAGCAGCCCCTCGGGGTTTTGGGGCTACACCTTC.

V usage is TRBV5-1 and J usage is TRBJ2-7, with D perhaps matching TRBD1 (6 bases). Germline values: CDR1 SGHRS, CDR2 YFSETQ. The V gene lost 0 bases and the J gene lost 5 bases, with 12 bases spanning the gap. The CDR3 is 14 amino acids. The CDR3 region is CASSLGTVGHEQYF. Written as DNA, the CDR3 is TGCGCCAGCAGCTTGGGGACAGTAGGGCACGAGCAGTACTTC.

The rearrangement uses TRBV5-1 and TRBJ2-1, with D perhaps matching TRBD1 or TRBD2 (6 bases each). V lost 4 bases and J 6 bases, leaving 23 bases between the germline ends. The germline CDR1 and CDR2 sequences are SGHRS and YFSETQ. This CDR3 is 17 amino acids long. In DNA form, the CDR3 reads TGCGCCAGCAGCCCGGGGACTGGGGGTAGGGGGTTCAATGAGCAGTTCTTC. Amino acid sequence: CASSPGTGGRGFNEQFF.

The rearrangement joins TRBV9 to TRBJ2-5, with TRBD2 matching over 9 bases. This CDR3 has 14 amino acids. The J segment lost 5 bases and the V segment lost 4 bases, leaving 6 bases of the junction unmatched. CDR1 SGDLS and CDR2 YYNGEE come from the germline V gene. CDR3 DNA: TGTGCCAGCAGCCCCCTAGCGGGAAAGGAGACCCAGTACTTC. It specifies CASSPLAGKETQYF.